This T cell receptor (beta chain) was sequenced in a study of T cells after yellow fever vaccination. TCRdb called the 5' RACE reads again in MiXCR, with one record for every CDR3 protein. The repertoire holds about 230,000 distinct CDR3 sequences, with 6% to 8% as singletons. The CDR3 has 15 residues. V lost 4 bases to trimming and J lost 7 bases; unmatched junction nucleotides: 6. Germline V lookup: CDR1 SGHRS, CDR2 YFSETQ. This sequence originates from a man aged 25-40 years who received the YFV17D yellow fever vaccine. The rearrangement uses TRBV5-1 and TRBJ2-1; TRBD2 matches 12 bases. Sequenced here: CD4+ T cells sorted from PBMCs, sampled on the day of the yellow fever booster vaccination. The CDR3 DNA reads as TGCGCCAGCAGCACTAGACTAGCGGGGGTTAATGAGCAGTTCTTC. Its protein product is CASSTRLAGVNEQFF.